These 29 T cell receptor beta chains were all obtained from the same sample, sequenced in a study of neoadjuvant anti-PD-1 for oral cavity cancer. The time point is: after neoadjuvant nivolumab, at surgical resection. Some clones are missing from TCRdb's copy, which holds only in-frame ones; the method was immunoSEQ multiplex PCR. Of approximately 15,000 clones listed, 65% to 85% are singletons. Sample: PBMCs, taken after nivolumab (anti-PD-1) treatment. The source of these receptors is a person aged 35-79 years with oral cavity squamous cell carcinoma.

The CDR3, as DNA: TGTGCCAGCAGTGCTCGGCAGGGGATGAGCACAGATACGCAGTATTTT. This codes for CASSARQGMSTDTQYF. V gene TRBV6-1 combines with J gene TRBJ2-3; tentative D call: TRBD1 (6 bases). The V end was cut by 4 bases, the J end by 0 bases, with 14 bases between. The CDR3 has 16 amino acids. Germline loops: CDR1 MNHNS, CDR2 SASEGT.

The chain joins TRBV9 to TRBJ1-2; the match to TRBD1 covers 11 bases. CDR1 is SGDLS and CDR2 is YYNGEE in the germline V gene. CDR3 size: 14 residues. Losses at the gene ends were 3 bases for V and 4 bases for J; bases not matched to a gene: 2. CDR3 in DNA: TGTGCCAGCAGCGAGGACAGGGGGCTCTATGGCTACACCTTC. The encoded protein is CASSEDRGLYGYTF.

The chain carries TRBV29-1 and TRBJ1-1; tentatively, D is TRBD1 (6 bases). V dropped 5 bases and J dropped 5 bases, with 18 bases sitting between them. Germline V lookup: CDR1 SQVTM, CDR2 ANQGSEA. The CDR3 loop spans 14 amino acids. The CDR3 nucleotides read TGCAGCGTTATAAGGGGTGGGGGCAAGACTGAAGCTTTCTTT. It translates to CSVIRGGGKTEAFF.

The CDR3 bases are TGTGCCAGCACCGAGTCCGAGAGCGGGAGGTACGAGCAGTACTTC. Translating gives CASTESESGRYEQYF. The chain joins TRBV6-5 to TRBJ2-7, with 9 bases aligning to TRBD2. This CDR3 has 15 amino acids. The trim removed 7 bases at V and 4 bases at J, leaving 11 bases unmatched. Germline V gives CDR1 MNHEY, CDR2 SVGAGI.

The chain combines TRBV10-2 with TRBJ2-7; D possibly corresponds to TRBD2 (5 bases). Germline V lookup: CDR1 WSHSY, CDR2 SAAADI. This CDR3 spans 12 amino acids. V shed 2 bases and J shed 4 bases, with 6 bases lying between them. The CDR3 sequence: CASSERGYEQYF. For the CDR3, the DNA is TGCGCCAGCAGTGAGCGAGGGTACGAGCAGTACTTC.

This clone was seen a handful of times. The V and J genes are TRBV19 and TRBJ1-2; 8 bases agree with TRBD1. CDR3 length equals 15 residues. The germline gives CDR1 LNHDA, CDR2 SQIVND (reference sequence). Trimming cost V 7 bases and J 4 bases; bases outside gene matches: 11. As DNA, the CDR3 is TGTGCCAGTACCCCGGGACAGGACCTAGGCTATGGCTACACCTTC. Translated: CASTPGQDLGYGYTF.

CDR3 bases: TGTGCCATCAGTCCCGGGACAGGGGTGGCCGAGCAGTACTTC. As protein: CAISPGTGVAEQYF. The rearrangement links TRBV10-3 to TRBJ2-7, with TRBD1 matching 10 bases. Looked up from germline, CDR1 is ENHRY and CDR2 is SYGVKD. V lost 5 bases, J lost 6 bases, and 7 bases stayed unmatched. This CDR3 is built from 14 residues.

V gene TRBV7-9 combines with J gene TRBJ1-4, with D unclear. CDR1 is SEHNR, CDR2 FQNEAQ, per germline (reference sequence). V was shortened by 1 base and J by 8 bases, with 8 bases between the two germline ends. The CDR3 is 13 amino acids. CDR3 in amino acids: CASSLGVKEKLFF. Written as DNA, the CDR3 is TGTGCCAGCAGCTTAGGGGTTAAGGAAAAACTGTTTTTT.

The genes are TRBV5-1 and TRBJ1-1; possible D gene TRBD1, 6 bases. Germline CDR1 and CDR2: SGHRS and YFSETQ. V lost 2 bases, J lost 5 bases, and 13 bases lay in between. The CDR3 is made up of 14 amino acids. DNA for the CDR3: TGCGCCAGCAGCTTACCTGAGGGACAAACTGAAGCTTTCTTT. It codes for CASSLPEGQTEAFF.

In nucleotides, the CDR3 is TGTGCCAGCAGCTTAGAGCACTACACCGGGGAGCTGTTTTTT. This sequence encodes CASSLEHYTGELFF. The chain recombines TRBV7-8 with TRBJ2-2; D is unresolved. Germline values: CDR1 SGHVS, CDR2 FQNEAQ. V was clipped by 1 base and J by 3 bases, with 6 bases between them. The CDR3 spans 14 residues.

The V gene is TRBV5-1, the J gene TRBJ1-1; no clear D gene. The CDR3 covers 13 residues. Between the trimmed V and J ends, which lost 2 bases and 1 base, there was a span of 6 bases. Germline assignment: CDR1 SGHRS and CDR2 YFSETQ. The CDR3 loop reads CASSFASNTEAFF. In DNA, the CDR3 is TGCGCCAGCAGCTTCGCTTCGAACACTGAAGCTTTCTTT.

The gene calls are TRBV27 and TRBJ2-3; either TRBD1 or TRBD2 may supply D (5 bases each). The V gene lost 5 bases and the J gene lost 6 bases, with 21 bases spanning the gap. The CDR3 sequence is 16 residues long. From germline, CDR1 is MNHEY and CDR2 SMNVEV (reference sequence). In DNA form, the CDR3 reads TGTGCCAGCAGTCCTCGGGACGCCATCATGGGGGATACGCAGTATTTT. It yields the protein CASSPRDAIMGDTQYF.

The rearrangement uses TRBV19 and TRBJ1-5, with unresolved D. Trimming removed 2 bases from V and 0 bases from J, with 23 bases in between. Germline assignment: CDR1 LNHDA and CDR2 SQIVND (reference sequence). The CDR3 is 20 residues long. CDR3 DNA sequence: TGTGCCAGTAGTATAAAGGAGTTCGGAGGGTACAAATATAGCAATCAGCCCCAGCATTTT. Residues: CASSIKEFGGYKYSNQPQHF.

V usage is TRBV6-6 and J usage is TRBJ2-7, with D possibly TRBD1 on 6 matching bases. The length of the CDR3 is 12 residues. V shed 8 bases and J shed 6 bases, with 14 bases lying between them. Germline CDR1 MNHNY, CDR2 SVGAGI (reference sequence). This CDR3 is CASHRASGEQYF. DNA of the CDR3: TGTGCCAGCCACAGGGCATCTGGCGAGCAGTACTTC.

This chain links TRBV11-2 with TRBJ2-7; TRBD1 matches 8 bases. Germline V gives CDR1 SGHAT, CDR2 FQNNGV. This CDR3 comprises 13 residues. After removal of 4 bases from V and 6 bases from J, the junction contained 5 bases not matched to a gene. The CDR3 loop reads CASSSGQGPEQYF. The DNA for the CDR3 is TGTGCCAGCAGCTCCGGACAGGGTCCCGAGCAGTACTTC. Full variable domain (remainder filled in from reference TRBV11-2 and TRBJ2-7): EAGVAQSPRYKIIEKRQSVAFWCNPISGHATLYWYQQILGQGPKLLIQFQNNGVVDDSQLPKDRFSAERLKGVDSTLKIQPAKLEDSAVYLCASSSGQGPEQYFGPGTRLTVT.

The rearrangement links TRBV19 to TRBJ1-2, with TRBD1 matching over 9 bases. V was pared by 3 bases and J by 2 bases, with 10 bases of the junction left unmatched. The CDR3 consists of 17 residues. Germline CDR1 is LNHDA and CDR2 is SQIVND (reference sequence). Written as DNA, the CDR3 is TGTGCCAGTAGTATGTCACCGGGACAGGGCGGGAACTATGGCTACACCTTC. This codes for CASSMSPGQGGNYGYTF.

In this sample, this clone turned up once. One junction end does not reproduce the germline sequence, and a read error may be involved. The genes are TRBV2 and TRBJ2-7; TRBD2 matches 13 bases. Looked up from germline, CDR1 is SNHLY and CDR2 is FYNNEI. The CDR3 spans 14 residues. This CDR3 is CASSEVLTSGRSGF. CDR3 nucleotide sequence: TGTGCCAGCAGTGAAGTCCTGACTAGCGGGAGGTCCGGCTTC. The full variable domain, with the rest looked up from reference TRBV2 and TRBJ2-7, is EPEVTQTPSHQVTQMGQEVILRCVPISNHLYFYWYRQILGQKVEFLVSFYNNEISEKSEIFDDQFSVERPDGSNFTLKIRSTKLEDSAMYFCASSEVLTSGRSGFGPGTRLTVT.

Worth noting for this clone: Mismatch with germline at one junction end may stem from a read error. The chain employs TRBV20-1 and TRBJ1-2, with TRBD1 identical over 7 bases. Germline V gene sequence: CDR1 DFQATT, CDR2 SNEGSKA (reference sequence). The CDR3 has 9 residues. The CDR3, as DNA: TGCAGTGCTGCCGGACAGGTCGCCTTC. Translating gives CSAAGQVAF.

J is TRBJ1-1 and V is TRBV10-3; D might be TRBD1 (5 bases). The CDR3 runs to 14 residues. Trimming shortened V by 3 bases and J by 3 bases, and 11 bases separated the two germline ends. Germline V gene lookup returns CDR1 ENHRY and CDR2 SYGVKD. The CDR3 is CAISDVLGDTEAFF. DNA of the CDR3: TGTGCCATCAGTGACGTGCTAGGGGACACTGAAGCTTTCTTT.

The CDR3 sequence is CAISVSPGQGAYEQYF. For the CDR3, the DNA is TGTGCCATCAGTGTATCACCGGGACAGGGGGCCTACGAGCAGTACTTC. The genes are TRBV10-3 and TRBJ2-7, with 11 bases that match TRBD1. The CDR3 is 16 residues long. Looked up from germline, CDR1 is ENHRY and CDR2 is SYGVKD. V was clipped by 4 bases and J by 2 bases; unmatched bases: 7.

The chain joins TRBV7-2 to TRBJ1-3, with D maybe TRBD1 (5 bases). Trimming removed 4 bases from V and 3 bases from J, with 22 bases in between. The CDR3 is 18 amino acids. Per germline, CDR1 SGHTA and CDR2 FQGNSA. CDR3 sequence reads: CASSSPSSGAGSGNTIYF. CDR3 nucleotides: TGTGCCAGCAGCTCCCCCTCCTCTGGGGCAGGCAGTGGAAACACCATATATTTT.

The sample holds one count of this clone. V gene TRBV4-2 combines with J gene TRBJ2-1; no clear D gene. Between the trimmed V and J ends, which lost 0 bases and 0 bases, there was a span of 12 bases. The CDR3 covers 17 residues. The V gene's germline CDR1 is LGHNA and CDR2 YNFKEQ. CDR3: CASSQDRPPSSYNEQFF. CDR3 DNA sequence: TGTGCCAGCAGCCAAGACCGACCTCCGAGCTCCTACAATGAGCAGTTCTTC.

The chain uses TRBV14 and TRBJ1-1; unclear D gene. Trimming removed 6 bases at V and 1 base at J, with 9 bases between. Per germline, CDR1 SGHDN and CDR2 FVKESK. The CDR3 length is 13 residues. CDR3 nucleotide sequence: TGTGCCAGCAGTTGGGTCAGGAACACTGAAGCTTTCTTT. Its translation: CASSWVRNTEAFF.

This chain joins TRBV19 and TRBJ1-5; D remains ambiguous. This CDR3 spans 15 amino acids. Germline loops: CDR1 LNHDA, CDR2 SQIVND (reference sequence). Trimming stripped 3 bases from V and 2 bases from J, with 11 bases between. The CDR3 region is CASSIDMGGNQPQHF. The CDR3 DNA reads as TGTGCCAGTAGTATCGATATGGGAGGCAATCAGCCCCAGCATTTT.

This clone was detected only a few times. The chain is built from TRBV25-1 and TRBJ1-1, with D unresolved. The CDR3 extends over 14 amino acids. The V and J ends lost 2 bases and 4 bases respectively, with 11 bases between them. Germline V gives CDR1 MGHDK, CDR2 SYGVNS. In DNA form, the CDR3 reads TGTGCCAGCAGTGAAATTAGGGAGTCCACTGAAGCTTTCTTT. This gives the protein CASSEIRESTEAFF.

This chain connects TRBV5-5 to TRBJ2-2; 8 bases are a match to TRBD1. The CDR3 is 15 amino acids. Per germline, CDR1 SGHKS and CDR2 YYEKEE (reference sequence). Trimming at V came to 5 bases and at J to 5 bases, leaving 8 bases not matched to a gene. DNA for the CDR3: TGTGCCAGCAGACTTGGGCAGGGGGCAACCGGGGAGCTGTTTTTT. Encoded protein: CASRLGQGATGELFF.

The chain is built from TRBV7-3 and TRBJ2-3; no definite D call. V was trimmed by 2 bases and J by 2 bases, leaving 8 bases between them. CDR1 is SGHTA and CDR2 is FQGTGA in the germline V gene. The CDR3 length is 14 residues. In DNA, the CDR3 is TGTGCCAGCAGCTTAGGGCAGCCCACAGATACGCAGTATTTT. This codes for CASSLGQPTDTQYF. The full variable domain, rest sourced from reference TRBV7-3 and TRBJ2-3, is GAGVSQTPSNKVTEKGKYVELRCDPISGHTALYWYRQSLGQGPEFLIYFQGTGAADDSGLPNDRFFAVRPEGSVSTLKIQRTERGDSAVYLCASSLGQPTDTQYFGPGTRLTVL.

The CDR3: CASSLGPEIFSSNQPQHF. The CDR3 nucleotides are TGTGCCAGCAGTTTAGGTCCTGAAATCTTTAGTAGCAATCAGCCCCAGCATTTT. The chain recombines TRBV28 with TRBJ1-5; D ambiguous. With 2 bases removed from V and 0 bases from J, the gap between germline ends came to 17 bases. The CDR3 consists of 18 residues. Germline V gene data show CDR1 as MDHEN and CDR2 as SYDVKM.

This clone has only one observation. The rearrangement uses TRBV4-1 and TRBJ1-1, with D tentatively TRBD1 (5 bases). Trimming stripped 2 bases from V and 11 bases from J, with 18 bases between. The CDR3 is made up of 14 amino acids. CDR1 and CDR2 from the germline V gene are MGHRA and YSYEKL. CDR3 amino acids: CASSQTDVQGRAFF. The CDR3 coding sequence is TGCGCCAGCAGCCAAACGGATGTCCAGGGTCGGGCTTTCTTT.